This TCR beta chain appears in the sequencing data of a study of cytomegalovirus exposure and HLA in healthy donors. Findings of the study overall: The authors later found most CMV-associated TCR beta chains appeared HLA-restricted. Upon later analysis, HLA-associated TCR beta chains proved more clonally expanded than other, equally common chains. Researchers reportedly found TCR beta sequences accurately predicted most subjects' HLA-A and HLA-B alleles.

Donors had nominal health at sampling but likely had unrecorded immune exposures. 13 Jbeta primers and 60 Vbeta primers were used for the PCR. Sequencing used immunoSEQ multiplex PCR; TCRdb keeps in-frame clones, though not all of them. The repertoire has under 200,000 clones, around 88% of them found once; the top ten carry approximately 0.31%. In the case of this clone: Its antigen is as yet unknown.

The receptor was derived from a woman in her twenties or thirties in good health and CMV-seronegative. Sequencing was done on a sample of PBMCs.

CDR3 bases: TGTGCCAGCAGCTTAGAACGGGACATCTACGAGCAGTACTTC. Its protein product is CASSLERDIYEQYF. The V and J genes are TRBV11-2 and TRBJ2-7, with D possibly matching TRBD1 (6 bases). The germline V and J ends were trimmed by 0 bases and 3 bases, with 9 bases remaining between them. The CDR3 spans 14 residues. Per germline, CDR1 SGHAT and CDR2 FQNNGV.